This TCR beta chain emerged from a study of shared clonotypes between healthy human individuals. Study observations and caveats: Represented diversity, genetic and exposure-history alike, was limited by few donors.

Profiled with immunoSEQ multiplex PCR; TCRdb holds only in-frame clones, not every one. Of approximately 2.4 million clones in the sample, about 94% were seen once. Notes on this clone: Antigen unknown.

This CDR3 contains 13 residues. Deletions cut 3 bases from V and 7 bases from J, with 10 bases between. Germline V gives CDR1 MNHNS, CDR2 SASEGT. Specimen: naive CD4+ T cells sorted from blood. Specified subset: CD45RA+ positively selected. The chain couples TRBV6-1 to TRBJ1-5, with a weak D call TRBD1 (6 bases). This receptor was obtained from a man in his late teens or twenties in good health. The CDR3: CASSDRGDQPQHF. DNA for the CDR3: TGTGCCAGCAGTGACAGGGGAGACCAGCCCCAGCATTTT.